This T cell receptor (beta chain) stems from a study of blood T cell repertoires in COVID-19. Study summary: Some COVID-19 samples were acute and others convalescent; all came from the United States, Italy and Spain. Sample material is recorded as cDNA or gDNA derived from T cells, B-cell-depleted T cells, or PBMCs.

The V gene lost 1 base and the J gene lost 2 bases, with 17 bases spanning the gap. CDR1 and CDR2 (germline): SGHVS, FNYEAQ. This CDR3 contains 17 residues. Authors' analysis steps: Reference gene primer amplification yielded estimated nucleated cell counts. Method: immunoSEQ multiplex PCR; TCRdb's copy keeps in-frame clones and lacks some. For V, J and clone size, that table is used; D and trimming come from the DNA. In the table there are about 120,000 clones, more than 70% of which are singletons. The rearrangement links TRBV7-6 to TRBJ1-2; D might be TRBD1 (6 bases). The TCR comes from an elderly woman with acute or convalescent COVID-19. Material for sequencing was peripheral blood. DNA of the CDR3: TGTGCCAGCAGCTTAGAGCAGGGGCGACCCAGAAACTATGGCTACACCTTC. It codes for CASSLEQGRPRNYGYTF.